These T cell receptor beta chains were read from a single sample in a study of blood T cell repertoires in COVID-19. TCRdb's copy holds only in-frame clones and misses some; the assay was immunoSEQ multiplex PCR. Among 150,000 to 200,000 clones listed, about 85% were seen once. The sample comprised PBMCs or T cells enriched from blood (not recorded which). These TCRs come from a woman in her 40s in a cohort exposed to, infected with or recovered from COVID-19 (not recorded which). Each CDR3 is given without its conserved first and last residue.

V: TRBV4-2
J: TRBJ2-1
CDR3: ASSQEEASGSGEQF

V: TRBV30
J: TRBJ1-1
CDR3: AWSVLGGTEAF

V: TRBV19
J: TRBJ1-1
CDR3: ASGTGGFLNTEAF

V: TRBV7-9
J: TRBJ1-1
CDR3: ASSSGVENTEAF

V: TRBV28
J: TRBJ1-2
CDR3: ASSLFRTGSPNYGYT

V: TRBV11-3
J: TRBJ2-2
CDR3: ASSSRTSGTDGELF

V: TRBV7-6
J: TRBJ1-1
CDR3: ASSLSRTGGTEAF

V: TRBV27
J: TRBJ1-5
CDR3: ASSLTAPNQPQH

V: TRBV4-1
J: TRBJ1-3
CDR3: ASSQLVGGSTGNTIY

V: TRBV7-9
J: TRBJ2-3
CDR3: ASSLGADSFYSTDTQY

V: TRBV28
J: TRBJ2-7
CDR3: ASSHRASSYEQY

V: TRBV12-3/TRBV12-4
J: TRBJ2-7
CDR3: ASSLYYEQY

V: TRBV6-5
J: TRBJ1-4
CDR3: ASRGLEEKLF

V: TRBV20-1
J: TRBJ2-7
CDR3: SAWTSYEQY

V: TRBV13
J: TRBJ1-1
CDR3: ASSLRGLLDTEAF

V: TRBV27
J: TRBJ2-1
CDR3: ASSLFGRSVNEQF

V: TRBV19
J: TRBJ2-1
CDR3: ASSRTVYNEQF

V: TRBV7-2
J: TRBJ2-6
CDR3: ASSSTPAGANVLT

V: TRBV10-3
J: TRBJ1-1
CDR3: AISVVRNTEAF

V: TRBV5-1
J: TRBJ2-4
CDR3: ASSPGQGNSKNIQY

V: TRBV18
J: TRBJ1-1
CDR3: ASSPAGGNTEAF

V: TRBV7-8
J: TRBJ2-2
CDR3: ASSLWGQENTGELF

V: TRBV18
J: TRBJ2-1
CDR3: ASSPGSQSYNEQF

V: TRBV11-2
J: TRBJ2-7
CDR3: ASSFWGAYEQY

V: TRBV6-2/TRBV6-3
J: TRBJ2-1
CDR3: ASSYLGGEQF

V: TRBV5-1
J: TRBJ1-2
CDR3: ASSLVNGQNYGYT

V: TRBV6-5
J: TRBJ1-2
CDR3: ASSFSLTPTNYGYT

V: TRBV7-2
J: TRBJ2-7
CDR3: ASSFPPVGQGAYEQY

V: TRBV3-1/TRBV3-2
J: TRBJ2-7
CDR3: ASSQDIGTYEQY

V: TRBV7-8
J: TRBJ1-5
CDR3: ASSSGIWRGEGQPQH

V: TRBV19
J: TRBJ2-7
CDR3: ASSDPGRGYEQY

V: TRBV7-6
J: TRBJ2-3
CDR3: ASSLLHPGTSGRGSDTQY

V: TRBV7-2
J: TRBJ2-1
CDR3: ASSLKTLGNEQF

V: TRBV28
J: TRBJ1-5
CDR3: ASSFAQGNQPQH

V: TRBV4-1
J: TRBJ2-7
CDR3: ASSPGGGTTYEQY

V: TRBV10-3
J: TRBJ2-7
CDR3: AIMGKGGNSVEQY